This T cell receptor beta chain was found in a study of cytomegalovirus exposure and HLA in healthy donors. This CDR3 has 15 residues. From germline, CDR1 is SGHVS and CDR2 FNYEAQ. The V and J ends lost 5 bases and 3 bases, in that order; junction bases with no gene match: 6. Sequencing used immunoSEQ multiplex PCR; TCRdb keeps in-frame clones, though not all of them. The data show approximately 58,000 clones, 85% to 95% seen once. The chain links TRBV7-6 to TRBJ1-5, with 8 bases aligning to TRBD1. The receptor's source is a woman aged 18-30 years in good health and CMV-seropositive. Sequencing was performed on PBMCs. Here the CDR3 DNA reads TGTGCCAGCAGCCGCGGGACAGGCACCAATCAGCCCCAGCATTTT. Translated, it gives CASSRGTGTNQPQHF.